This T cell receptor (beta chain) was recovered during a study of cytomegalovirus exposure and HLA in healthy donors. Of note for this clone: Antigen specificity is unknown. At one end, the junction sequence differs from germline, possibly due to a read error.

PCR primers comprised 60 Vbeta and 13 Jbeta primers. Repertoires were generated with immunoSEQ multiplex PCR, while TCRdb's copy carries only in-frame clones and drops some. The sample yields approximately 190,000 clones, 81% seen once. Study-wide results and caveats: In a later analysis, the majority of CMV-associated beta chains seemingly showed HLA restriction.

The sequenced sample was PBMCs. The clonotype comes from a man between 40 and 49 years old in good health and CMV-seropositive.

The chain's CDR3 is CRGAATYEQYF. Written as DNA, the CDR3 is TGCCGAGGAGCGGCAACCTACGAGCAGTACTTC. This chain links TRBV7-9 with TRBJ2-7, with TRBD2 as a possible D gene (5 bases). This CDR3 has 11 amino acids. The germline V gene encodes CDR1 SEHNR and CDR2 FQNEAQ (reference sequence).